The 32 T cell receptor beta chains presented below share a single source sample, sequenced in a study of T cells in Graves' hyperthyroidism and ophthalmopathy. Amplification targeted TCR beta CDR3 regions from RNA transcripts. A first-round RT-PCR of the TCR CDR3 used the HTBI primer set. MiXCR, applied by TCRdb to the multiplex PCR reads, yields one record per CDR3 protein. The sample records 360,000 or so distinct CDR3 sequences, roughly 15% being singletons. The source material was blood. These receptors all come from a woman aged 55-70 years with Graves' ophthalmopathy.

This clonotype was recorded many times. This chain links TRBV6-5 with TRBJ2-5, with D tentatively TRBD2 (5 bases). Germline V gives CDR1 MNHEY, CDR2 SVGAGI. This CDR3 spans 15 amino acids. V gave up 0 bases and J gave up 3 bases, with 11 bases separating them. The CDR3: CASSYSTGLEETQYF. CDR3 coding DNA: TGTGCCAGCAGTTACTCAACTGGACTGGAAGAGACCCAGTACTTC.

The sample holds many counts of this clonotype. The chain joins TRBV5-1 to TRBJ2-3; D not resolved. This CDR3 has 16 residues. V shed 1 base and J shed 0 bases, with 12 bases lying between them. CDR1 is SGHRS and CDR2 is YFSETQ in the germline V gene. DNA for the CDR3: TGCGCCAGCAGCTTGTTAGGAGCGCAGAGCACAGATACGCAGTATTTT. Protein: CASSLLGAQSTDTQYF.

This clonotype was recorded a few times. J is TRBJ2-3 and V is TRBV6-1, with 12 bases that match TRBD2. Trimming took 6 bases from V and 2 from J; bases not matched to a gene: 6. Germline assignment: CDR1 MNHNS and CDR2 SASEGT. The CDR3 covers 16 residues. The CDR3 region is CASRMTSGGYTDTQYF. In nucleotides, the CDR3 is TGTGCCAGCAGGATGACTAGCGGGGGATACACAGATACGCAGTATTTT.

V gene TRBV5-1 combines with J gene TRBJ2-7, with TRBD1 matching 7 bases. After removal of 6 bases from V and 2 bases from J, the junction contained 5 bases not matched to a gene. The CDR3 loop spans 13 amino acids. CDR1 is SGHRS and CDR2 is YFSETQ in the germline V gene. The CDR3 coding sequence is TGCGCCAGCACGTGGGACAGCACCTACGAGCAGTACTTC. This translates into CASTWDSTYEQYF.

This clonotype was seen many times. Here the CDR3 DNA reads TGTGCCAGCAGCCCACGGGGCGGATGGAGCAATCAGCCCCAGCATTTT. It yields the protein CASSPRGGWSNQPQHF. The gene calls are TRBV28 and TRBJ1-5; D is possibly TRBD1 (5 bases). CDR1 and CDR2 (germline): MDHEN, SYDVKM. The V end was cut by 6 bases, the J end by 1 base, with 16 bases between. The CDR3 loop spans 16 amino acids.

This clonotype was counted only a few times. The chain links TRBV24-1 to TRBJ2-2; D remains ambiguous. The CDR3 loop spans 12 amino acids. With 2 bases removed from V and 5 bases from J, the gap between germline ends came to 2 bases. CDR1 is KGHDR, CDR2 SFDVKD, per germline. The CDR3 region has the DNA TGTGCCACCAGTGATTCGACCGGGGAGCTGTTTTTT. It yields the protein CATSDSTGELFF.

This clonotype was seen repeatedly, ten times or more. This chain joins TRBV5-5 and TRBJ1-1; D perhaps matches TRBD1 (5 bases). The CDR3 is 12 residues long. Trimming took off 2 bases at V and 7 bases at J, with 9 bases between the two ends. Germline CDR1 reads SGHKS; CDR2 reads YYEKEE (reference sequence). CDR3 sequence reads: CASSFGGVEAFF. In DNA form, the CDR3 reads TGTGCCAGCAGCTTTGGAGGGGTTGAAGCTTTCTTT.

This clonotype was counted between two and nine times. This chain joins TRBV5-1 and TRBJ1-1; possible D gene TRBD1, 6 bases. The CDR3 covers 17 residues. Trimming took 4 bases from V and 2 from J, leaving 21 bases between them. From germline, CDR1 is SGHRS and CDR2 YFSETQ. The CDR3 loop reads CASSADVRQAINTEAFF. The CDR3 DNA reads TGCGCCAGCAGCGCGGACGTCCGACAGGCTATTAACACTGAAGCTTTCTTT.

In its sample, this clonotype was seen many times. This CDR3 is CASSPETRNIQYF. The DNA for the CDR3 is TGTGCCAGCAGTCCCGAGACTAGGAACATTCAGTACTTC. The gene calls are TRBV2 and TRBJ2-4, with D perhaps matching TRBD2 (6 bases). CDR3 length equals 13 residues. Germline V gives CDR1 SNHLY, CDR2 FYNNEI. The germline V and J ends were trimmed by 5 bases and 7 bases, with 12 bases remaining between them. The variable domain in full, with the rest retrieved from reference TRBV2 and TRBJ2-4, is EPEVTQTPSHQVTQMGQEVILRCVPISNHLYFYWYRQILGQKVEFLVSFYNNEISEKSEIFDDQFSVERPDGSNFTLKIRSTKLEDSAMYFCASSPETRNIQYFGAGTRLSVL.

This clonotype was seen ten or more times. V usage is TRBV5-1 and J usage is TRBJ2-3; unclear D gene. CDR1 and CDR2 (germline): SGHRS, YFSETQ. Deletions cut 0 bases from V and 0 bases from J, with 5 bases between. This CDR3 has 14 amino acids. CDR3 sequence (DNA): TGCGCCAGCAGCTTGGACATTAGCACAGATACGCAGTATTTT. As protein: CASSLDISTDTQYF.

This clonotype was recorded at least ten times. The chain employs TRBV28 and TRBJ2-3, with 11 bases fitting TRBD2. The CDR3 is 15 amino acids. J was trimmed by 4 bases and V by 6 bases; bases with no gene match: 6. CDR1 is MDHEN, CDR2 SYDVKM, per germline. The CDR3 reads CASRPTSGRSDTQYF. CDR3 coding DNA: TGTGCCAGCAGACCTACTAGCGGGAGATCAGATACGCAGTATTTT. Full variable domain (outside the CDR3, taken from reference TRBV28 and TRBJ2-3): DVKVTQSSRYLVKRTGEKVFLECVQDMDHENMFWYRQDPGLGLRLIYFSYDVKMKEKGDIPEGYSVSREKKERFSLILESASTNQTSMYLCASRPTSGRSDTQYFGPGTRLTVL.

This clonotype came up many times. The chain is built from TRBV28 and TRBJ2-1; 10 bases are shared with TRBD2. Unmatched junction bases numbered 14, after V lost 5 bases and J lost 7 bases. This CDR3 has 17 amino acids. From germline, CDR1 is MDHEN and CDR2 SYDVKM. CDR3 protein: CASSPGGAGGPKNEQFF. DNA of the CDR3: TGTGCCAGCAGTCCCGGAGGAGCGGGAGGGCCGAAAAATGAGCAGTTCTTC.

The V and J genes are TRBV7-6 and TRBJ2-7, with D maybe TRBD2 (6 bases). V gave up 1 base and J gave up 2 bases, with 15 bases separating them. The germline gives CDR1 SGHVS, CDR2 FNYEAQ. There are 16 residues in the CDR3. The CDR3 DNA is TGTGCCAGCAGCTTAGATCAGGGAGGTTCAACCTACGAGCAGTACTTC. Residues: CASSLDQGGSTYEQYF.

This clonotype was detected many times. V gene TRBV20-1 combines with J gene TRBJ2-3; TRBD2 aligns across 9 bases. The CDR3 loop spans 15 amino acids. Trimming took 1 base from V and 7 from J; bases not matched to a gene: 9. Germline CDR1 and CDR2: DFQATT and SNEGSKA (reference sequence). The CDR3 here is CSARALAGTQNTQYF. Written as DNA, the CDR3 is TGCAGTGCTAGAGCACTAGCGGGTACCCAGAATACGCAGTATTTT.

This clonotype occurred many times. The chain links TRBV20-1 to TRBJ2-7; 10 nucleotides line up with TRBD2. Trimming removed 3 bases from V and 12 bases from J; junction bases left unmatched: 11. The CDR3 has 13 residues. Germline values: CDR1 DFQATT, CDR2 SNEGSKA (reference sequence). CDR3 residues: CSASLAGANSRYF. CDR3 DNA sequence: TGCAGTGCTAGTCTAGCGGGAGCCAATTCTCGGTACTTC.

Many counts were recorded for this clonotype. V and J are TRBV3-1 and TRBJ2-1, with D unclear. The CDR3 runs to 14 residues. Germline CDR1 LGHDT, CDR2 YNNKEL (reference sequence). With 0 bases removed from V and 7 bases from J, the gap between germline ends came to 10 bases. CDR3: CASSQDQRVNEQFF. The DNA of the CDR3 is TGTGCCAGCAGCCAAGATCAACGGGTTAATGAGCAGTTCTTC.

In this sample, this clonotype turned up many times. The V and J genes are TRBV30 and TRBJ2-5; D may be TRBD1 (8 bases). The V end lost 2 bases, the J end lost 4 bases, and 14 bases lay between the germline ends. Germline V gene sequence: CDR1 GTSNPN, CDR2 SVGIG (reference sequence). The CDR3 is made up of 14 amino acids. The CDR3 coding sequence is TGTGCCTGGAGTACAACAGGGGGGGGAGAGACCCAGTACTTC. The encoded protein is CAWSTTGGGETQYF.

This clonotype was recorded at least ten times. The rearrangement links TRBV11-2 to TRBJ1-3, with no clear D. CDR1 is SGHAT, CDR2 FQNNGV, per germline. The CDR3 sequence is 14 residues long. V lost 0 bases and J lost 3, with 6 bases in between. CDR3 DNA: TGTGCCAGCAGCTTAGAGGTTCTTGGAAACACCATATATTTT. Its protein is CASSLEVLGNTIYF.

In its sample, this clonotype was seen many times. This chain connects TRBV12-3 or TRBV12-4 to TRBJ2-1, with D maybe TRBD2 (5 bases). Trimming shortened V by 6 bases and J by 1 base, and 7 bases separated the two germline ends. The CDR3 runs to 13 residues. This CDR3 is CASRWESYNEQFF. The CDR3 coding sequence is TGTGCCAGCAGGTGGGAGTCCTACAATGAGCAGTTCTTC.

To note about this clonotype: A single base separates this from a much larger clone, so it may be a read error. The chain links TRBV28 to TRBJ2-7, with 9 bases aligning to TRBD2. This CDR3 spans 12 amino acids. CDR1 is MDHEN and CDR2 is SYDVKM in the germline V gene. V trimming: 5 bases; J trimming: 7 bases; junction bases outside the gene matches: 3. In DNA, the CDR3 is TGTGCCAGCAGTCGACTAGCGGTAGAGCAGTACTTC. Protein: CASSRLAVEQYF.

The rearrangement links TRBV2 to TRBJ1-5; TRBD1 agrees at 8 bases. The CDR3 extends over 15 amino acids. Trimming at V came to 5 bases and at J to 7 bases, leaving 10 bases not matched to a gene. Germline V lookup: CDR1 SNHLY, CDR2 FYNNEI. The CDR3 DNA is TGTGCCAGCAGTCCCTGGACAGGGAACGAACAGCCCCAGCATTTT. This codes for CASSPWTGNEQPQHF.

This clonotype has only a few counts. The chain combines TRBV27 with TRBJ2-1; D is possibly TRBD1 or TRBD2 (7 bases each). V lost 6 bases and J lost 4, with 19 bases in between. CDR3 length: 16 amino acids. Germline loops: CDR1 MNHEY, CDR2 SMNVEV (reference sequence). CDR3 nucleotide sequence: TGTGCCAGCAGCTCCGCGAGCAGGGGGGGTTACAATGAGCAGTTCTTC. Translation gives CASSSASRGGYNEQFF.

This chain connects TRBV19 to TRBJ2-2; D may match TRBD1 or TRBD2 (5 bases each). Deletions cut 5 bases from V and 4 bases from J, with 14 bases between. Germline V lookup: CDR1 LNHDA, CDR2 SQIVND (reference sequence). There are 15 residues in the CDR3. CDR3 sequence reads: CASSREGAITGELFF. The CDR3 coding sequence is TGTGCCAGTAGTCGGGAAGGGGCGATCACCGGGGAGCTGTTTTTT.

This clonotype occurred a few times. The CDR3 region is CASSPRQLTGELFF. The CDR3 DNA reads as TGTGCCAGCTCACCTCGTCAATTGACCGGGGAGCTGTTTTTT. The gene calls are TRBV18 and TRBJ2-2; D not resolved. CDR3 size: 14 residues. Germline V gene sequence: CDR1 KGHSH, CDR2 LQKENI. Trimming cost V 3 bases and J 5 bases, with 10 bases left between them.

This clonotype was seen repeatedly, ten times or more. The V gene is TRBV20-1, the J gene TRBJ2-7, with TRBD2 as a possible D gene (6 bases). This CDR3 contains 12 residues. Trimming shortened V by 3 bases and J by 2 bases, and 8 bases separated the two germline ends. CDR1 is DFQATT and CDR2 is SNEGSKA in the germline V gene (reference sequence). CDR3 in amino acids: CSARRETYEQYF. CDR3 nucleotide sequence: TGCAGTGCTAGGCGGGAAACCTACGAGCAGTACTTC.

This clonotype turned up a few times. This chain connects TRBV7-4 to TRBJ2-7, with 8 bases fitting TRBD2. The CDR3 extends over 15 amino acids. The V gene end was trimmed by 2 bases and the J gene end by 4 bases; junction bases not matched to a gene: 7. The germline CDR1 and CDR2 sequences are SGHVT and SQSDAQ. The chain's CDR3 is CASSLHGRGVYEQYF. In nucleotides, the CDR3 is TGTGCCAGCAGCTTACACGGGCGGGGGGTTTACGAGCAGTACTTC.

This clonotype was seen a handful of times. The V and J genes are TRBV29-1 and TRBJ2-3; 9 nucleotides match TRBD2. The germline gives CDR1 SQVTM, CDR2 ANQGSEA. J lost 9 bases, V lost 8 bases, and 18 bases had no gene match. This CDR3 comprises 15 residues. DNA of the CDR3: TGCAGCTTAGTTATCGCTAGCGGGATGGTTAGGACGCAGTATTTT. It yields the protein CSLVIASGMVRTQYF.

Turning to this clonotype: With a much larger clone just one base away, this may be a read error. The CDR3: CASSLLHNEQSF. The DNA for the CDR3 is TGTGCCAGCAGTTTATTACACAATGAGCAGTCCTTC. The chain couples TRBV28 to TRBJ2-1, with unresolved D. The CDR3 is made up of 12 amino acids. Germline V gives CDR1 MDHEN, CDR2 SYDVKM. The full variable domain, its missing parts supplied by reference TRBV28 and TRBJ2-1, is DVKVTQSSRYLVKRTGEKVFLECVQDMDHENMFWYRQDPGLGLRLIYFSYDVKMKEKGDIPEGYSVSREKKERFSLILESASTNQTSMYLCASSLLHNEQSFGPGTRLTVL.

In this sample, this clonotype turned up a few times. This chain joins TRBV12-3 or TRBV12-4 and TRBJ2-7, with D possibly called TRBD1 or TRBD2 (5 bases each). Deletions cut 8 bases from V and 6 bases from J, with 11 bases between. CDR3 length equals 11 residues. CDR3 loop: CASRTGTEQYF. The CDR3 region has the DNA TGTGCCAGCCGTACGGGGACCGAGCAGTACTTC.

This clonotype was counted ten times or more. The J gene is TRBJ2-2, the V gene TRBV19, with 7 bases fitting TRBD1. From germline, CDR1 is LNHDA and CDR2 SQIVND (reference sequence). V was clipped by 4 bases and J by 4 bases; unmatched bases: 3. There are 14 residues in the CDR3. CDR3 amino acids: CASSRGTATGELFF. The CDR3 DNA follows: TGTGCCAGTAGTAGAGGGACAGCCACCGGGGAGCTGTTTTTT.

On this clonotype itself: A much larger clonotype is one base distant, so this may be a read error. This chain uses TRBV10-2 with TRBJ1-5, with TRBD1 identical over 9 bases. The CDR3 sequence is 16 residues long. Germline lookup yields CDR1 WSHSY and CDR2 SAAADI. This CDR3 reads CASGESRGQGSQPQHF. As DNA, the CDR3 is TGCGCCAGCGGTGAGTCTCGGGGACAGGGTAGTCAGCCCCAGCATTTT.

This clonotype was found a few times. The V call is TRBV20-1, the J call TRBJ1-1, with D perhaps matching TRBD1 (6 bases). The CDR3 spans 12 residues. V shed 6 bases and J shed 2 bases, with 10 bases lying between them. Germline CDR1 reads DFQATT; CDR2 reads SNEGSKA (reference sequence). The CDR3 region is CSAWTDNTEAFF. For the CDR3, the DNA is TGCAGTGCCTGGACAGACAACACTGAAGCTTTCTTT.